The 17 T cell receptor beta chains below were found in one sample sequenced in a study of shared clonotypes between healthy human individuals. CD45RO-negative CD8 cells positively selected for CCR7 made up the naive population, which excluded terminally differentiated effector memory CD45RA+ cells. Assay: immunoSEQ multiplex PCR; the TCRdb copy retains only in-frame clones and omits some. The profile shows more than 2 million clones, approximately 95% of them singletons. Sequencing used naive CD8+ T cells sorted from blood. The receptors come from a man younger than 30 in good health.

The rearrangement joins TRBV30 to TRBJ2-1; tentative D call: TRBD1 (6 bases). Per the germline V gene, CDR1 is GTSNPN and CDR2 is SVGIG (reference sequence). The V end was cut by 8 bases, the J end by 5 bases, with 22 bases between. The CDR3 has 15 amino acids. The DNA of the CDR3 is TGTGCCAGGGAAACTAGGGGGAATATGGACAATGAGCAGTTCTTC. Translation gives CARETRGNMDNEQFF.

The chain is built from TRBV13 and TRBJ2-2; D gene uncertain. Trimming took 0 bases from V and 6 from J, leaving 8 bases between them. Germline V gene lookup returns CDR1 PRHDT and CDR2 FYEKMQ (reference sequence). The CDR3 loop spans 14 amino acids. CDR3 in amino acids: CASSLGSPAGELFF. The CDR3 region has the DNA TGTGCCAGCAGCTTAGGTAGCCCCGCCGGGGAGCTGTTTTTT. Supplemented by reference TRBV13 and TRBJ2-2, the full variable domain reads AAGVIQSPRHLIKEKRETATLKCYPIPRHDTVYWYQQGPGQDPQFLISFYEKMQSDKGSIPDRFSAQQFSDYHSELNMSSLELGDSALYFCASSLGSPAGELFFGEGSRLTVL.

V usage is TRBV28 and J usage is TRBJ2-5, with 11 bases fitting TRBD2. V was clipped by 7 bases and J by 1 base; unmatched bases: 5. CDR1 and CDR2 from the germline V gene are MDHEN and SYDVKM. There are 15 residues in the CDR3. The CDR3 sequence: CASTPTSGVQETQYF. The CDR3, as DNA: TGTGCCAGCACCCCGACTAGCGGGGTCCAAGAGACCCAGTACTTC.

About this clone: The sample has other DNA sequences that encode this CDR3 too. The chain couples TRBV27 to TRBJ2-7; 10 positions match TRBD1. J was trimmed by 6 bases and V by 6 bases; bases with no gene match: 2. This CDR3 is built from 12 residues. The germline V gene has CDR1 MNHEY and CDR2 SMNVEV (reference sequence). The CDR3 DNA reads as TGTGCCAGCAGGAGGACAGGGGGCGAGCAGTACTTC. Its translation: CASRRTGGEQYF.

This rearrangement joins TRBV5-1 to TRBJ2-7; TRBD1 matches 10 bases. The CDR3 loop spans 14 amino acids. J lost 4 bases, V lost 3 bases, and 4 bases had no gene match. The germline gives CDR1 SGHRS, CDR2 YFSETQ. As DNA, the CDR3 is TGCGCCAGCAGCTACGCGGGACAGGGGTACGAGCAGTACTTC. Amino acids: CASSYAGQGYEQYF.

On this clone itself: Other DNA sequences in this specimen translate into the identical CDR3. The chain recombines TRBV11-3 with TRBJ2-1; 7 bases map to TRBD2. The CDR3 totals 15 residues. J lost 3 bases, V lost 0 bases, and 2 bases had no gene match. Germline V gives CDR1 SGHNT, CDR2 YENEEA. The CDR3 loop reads CASSLDGGDYNEQFF. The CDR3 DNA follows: TGTGCCAGCAGCTTAGATGGGGGGGACTACAATGAGCAGTTCTTC.

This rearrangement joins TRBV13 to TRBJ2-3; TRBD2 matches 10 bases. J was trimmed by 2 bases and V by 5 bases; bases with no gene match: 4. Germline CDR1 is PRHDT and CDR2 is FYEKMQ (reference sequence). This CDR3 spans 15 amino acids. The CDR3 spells CASSPSGGATDTQYF. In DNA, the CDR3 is TGTGCCAGCAGCCCCAGCGGGGGGGCCACAGATACGCAGTATTTT.

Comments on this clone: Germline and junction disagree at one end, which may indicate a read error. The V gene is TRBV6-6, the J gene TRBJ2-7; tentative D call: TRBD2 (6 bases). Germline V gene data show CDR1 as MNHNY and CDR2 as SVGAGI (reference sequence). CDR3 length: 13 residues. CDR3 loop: CASSYSGGNEQCF. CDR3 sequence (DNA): TGTGCCAGCAGTTACTCGGGGGGAAACGAGCAGTGCTTC.

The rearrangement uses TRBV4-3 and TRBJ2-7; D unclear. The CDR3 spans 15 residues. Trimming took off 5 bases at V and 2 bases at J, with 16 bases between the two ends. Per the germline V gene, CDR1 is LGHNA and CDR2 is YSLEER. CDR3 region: CASSYTTEIAYEQYF. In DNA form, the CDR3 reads TGCGCCAGCAGCTATACCACGGAGATTGCCTACGAGCAGTACTTC.

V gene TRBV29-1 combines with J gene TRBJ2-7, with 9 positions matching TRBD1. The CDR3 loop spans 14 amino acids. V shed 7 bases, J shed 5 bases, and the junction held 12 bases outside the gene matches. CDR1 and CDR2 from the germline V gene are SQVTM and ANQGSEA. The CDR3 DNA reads TGCAGCGCCGGAGACAGGGGGTATCTCGACGAGCAGTACTTC. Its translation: CSAGDRGYLDEQYF.

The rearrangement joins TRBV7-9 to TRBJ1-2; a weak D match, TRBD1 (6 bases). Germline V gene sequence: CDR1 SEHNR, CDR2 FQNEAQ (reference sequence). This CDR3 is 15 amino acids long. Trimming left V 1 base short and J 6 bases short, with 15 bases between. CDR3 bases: TGTGCCAGCAGCTTAGGTGGCAGGGGACCCAATGGCTACACCTTC. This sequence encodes CASSLGGRGPNGYTF.

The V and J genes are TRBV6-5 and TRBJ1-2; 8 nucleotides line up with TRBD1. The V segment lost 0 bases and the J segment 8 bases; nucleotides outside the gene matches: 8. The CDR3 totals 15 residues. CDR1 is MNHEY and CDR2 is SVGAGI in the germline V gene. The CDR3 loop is CASSYSSGGSRGYTF. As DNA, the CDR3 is TGTGCCAGCAGTTACTCATCAGGGGGCTCGCGAGGCTACACCTTC.

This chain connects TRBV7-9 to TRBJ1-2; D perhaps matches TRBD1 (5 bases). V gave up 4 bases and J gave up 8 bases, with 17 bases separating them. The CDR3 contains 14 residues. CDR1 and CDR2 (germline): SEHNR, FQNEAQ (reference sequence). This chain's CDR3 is CASSYGTNQGGYTF. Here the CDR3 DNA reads TGTGCCAGCAGCTACGGGACGAACCAAGGGGGCTACACCTTC. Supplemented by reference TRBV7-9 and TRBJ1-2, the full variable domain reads DTGVSQNPRHKITKRGQNVTFRCDPISEHNRLYWYRQTLGQGPEFLTYFQNEAQLEKSRLLSDRFSAERPKGSFSTLEIQRTEQGDSAMYLCASSYGTNQGGYTFGSGTRLTVV.

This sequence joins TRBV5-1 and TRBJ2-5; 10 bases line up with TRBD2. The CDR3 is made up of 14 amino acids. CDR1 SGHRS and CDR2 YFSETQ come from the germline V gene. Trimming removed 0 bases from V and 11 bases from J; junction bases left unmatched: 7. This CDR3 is CASSLEGLAREQYF. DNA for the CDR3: TGCGCCAGCAGCTTGGAGGGACTAGCGAGGGAGCAGTACTTC.

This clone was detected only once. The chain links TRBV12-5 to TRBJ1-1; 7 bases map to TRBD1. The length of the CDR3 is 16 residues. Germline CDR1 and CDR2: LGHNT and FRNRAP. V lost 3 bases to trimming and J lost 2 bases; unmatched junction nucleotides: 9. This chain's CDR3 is CASGLPRQGPNTEAFF. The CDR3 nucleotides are TGTGCTAGTGGTTTACCGAGACAGGGCCCAAACACTGAAGCTTTCTTT.

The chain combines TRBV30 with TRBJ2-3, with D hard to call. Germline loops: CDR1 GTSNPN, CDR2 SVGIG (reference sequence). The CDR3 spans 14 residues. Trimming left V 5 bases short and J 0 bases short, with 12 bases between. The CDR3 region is CAWDAATSTDTQYF. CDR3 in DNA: TGTGCCTGGGACGCCGCAACTAGCACAGATACGCAGTATTTT.

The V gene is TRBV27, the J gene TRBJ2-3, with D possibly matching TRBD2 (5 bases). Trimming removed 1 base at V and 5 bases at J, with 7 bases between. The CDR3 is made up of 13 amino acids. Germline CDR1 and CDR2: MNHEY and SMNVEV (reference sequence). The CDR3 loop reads CASSLLGRDTQYF. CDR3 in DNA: TGTGCCAGCAGTTTATTAGGGAGAGATACGCAGTATTTT.